This T cell receptor (beta chain) was documented in a study of T cells in Graves' hyperthyroidism and ophthalmopathy. The CDR3 regions of TCR beta were amplified from RNA transcripts. HTBI primers drove first-round RT-PCR of the TCR CDR3. From the multiplex PCR reads, TCRdb called clonotypes with MiXCR, one entry per CDR3 protein. This table holds hundreds of thousands of distinct CDR3 sequences, less than 15% found once. No ophthalmopathy progression within 18 months constituted stable Graves' hyperthyroidism. The study enrolled patients aged 18 to 65 with newly diagnosed hyperthyroidism of under 2 months' duration. Each diagnosis drew on symptoms, thyroxine, TRAb, thyroid ultrasound and orbital computed tomography findings. Study results and limitations: A 13 V-J signature model discriminated ophthalmopathy versus stable hyperthyroidism.

V trimming: 6 bases; J trimming: 0 bases; junction bases outside the gene matches: 5. This CDR3 spans 15 amino acids. Germline lookup yields CDR1 MRHNA and CDR2 SNTAGT. This clonotype was seen more than once but under ten times. Its matching antigen is unknown. The chain has TRBV6-4 and TRBJ1-3; 7 nucleotides line up with TRBD1. Sequenced sample: blood. This TCR came from a woman in her late teens or twenties with Graves' hyperthyroidism. CDR3 coding DNA: TGTGCCAGCAGCCCCTCAGGGGGCTCTGGAAACACCATATATTTT. It yields the protein CASSPSGGSGNTIYF.